Listed here are 8 T cell receptor beta chains from one sample, sequenced in a study of T cells in localized non-small cell lung cancer. This table comes from immunoSEQ multiplex PCR, and its TCRdb copy is limited to in-frame clones, with some not included. Altogether approximately 10,000 clones are present, 65% to 90% being singletons, with the ten largest covering approximately 19%. Sequenced material: peripheral blood mononuclear cells, taken before any cancer treatment. The origin of the receptors is a female donor at least 60 years old with stage II lung adenocarcinoma.

The genes are TRBV7-3 and TRBJ2-2; D is unclear. This CDR3 is built from 16 residues. V was shortened by 1 base and J by 1 base, with 10 bases between the two germline ends. Looked up from germline, CDR1 is SGHTA and CDR2 is FQGTGA. In nucleotides, the CDR3 is TGTGCCAGCAGCTTAAATCCCCCAGAGAACACCGGGGAGCTGTTTTTT. As protein: CASSLNPPENTGELFF.

The rearrangement links TRBV18 to TRBJ1-1; no clear D. This CDR3 comprises 13 residues. Germline CDR1 reads KGHSH; CDR2 reads LQKENI. V was clipped by 3 bases and J by 0 bases, with 5 bases between them. The CDR3 is CASSPTLNTEAFF. The CDR3 DNA is TGTGCCAGCTCACCTACACTGAACACTGAAGCTTTCTTT.

J is TRBJ2-1 and V is TRBV5-1; D may correspond to TRBD1 or TRBD2 (5 bases each). V was cut by 4 bases and J by 0 bases, with 14 bases left in between. CDR1 and CDR2 from the germline V gene are SGHRS and YFSETQ. This CDR3 comprises 16 residues. The CDR3 region has the DNA TGCGCCAGCAGCCCCGGGACGGAGGACTCCTACAATGAGCAGTTCTTC. It yields the protein CASSPGTEDSYNEQFF.

The chain recombines TRBV28 with TRBJ2-1; 10 bases match TRBD2. The CDR3 loop spans 16 amino acids. The germline V gene has CDR1 MDHEN and CDR2 SYDVKM. Trimming removed 7 bases from V and 9 bases from J; junction bases left unmatched: 15. The CDR3: CASTPGGLAGASEQFF. CDR3 in DNA: TGTGCCAGCACCCCCGGGGGGCTAGCGGGAGCGAGTGAGCAGTTCTTC.

This chain uses TRBV5-5 with TRBJ1-5; unclear D gene. This CDR3 is 16 amino acids long. CDR1 is SGHKS, CDR2 YYEKEE, per germline (reference sequence). V dropped 4 bases and J dropped 3 bases, with 17 bases sitting between them. The CDR3 here is CASSPHPRRDNQPQHF. In DNA form, the CDR3 reads TGTGCCAGCAGCCCCCATCCGCGGAGGGACAATCAGCCCCAGCATTTT.

The rearrangement uses TRBV6-5 and TRBJ1-1, with no clear D. The germline CDR1 and CDR2 sequences are MNHEY and SVGAGI. The CDR3 length is 13 residues. V gave up 2 bases and J gave up 4 bases, with 8 bases separating them. The CDR3 here is CASSYKVGTEAFF. The CDR3 nucleotides read TGTGCCAGCAGTTACAAGGTTGGCACTGAAGCTTTCTTT.

This clone was seen just once. The chain joins TRBV27 to TRBJ1-6, with D uncertain. V lost 1 base to trimming and J lost 9 bases, with 4 bases between them. Per germline, CDR1 MNHEY and CDR2 SMNVEV (reference sequence). The CDR3 has 12 amino acids. The CDR3 DNA is TGTGCCAGCAGTTTATATGCTTCACCCCTCCACTTT. Amino acid sequence: CASSLYASPLHF.

The gene calls are TRBV5-4 and TRBJ1-1; possible D gene TRBD1, 5 bases. Per germline, CDR1 SGHNT and CDR2 YYREEE (reference sequence). CDR3 length: 14 residues. V shed 4 bases and J shed 2 bases, with 12 bases lying between them. Written as DNA, the CDR3 is TGTGCCAGCAGCCAAGCGGGGGTTAACACTGAAGCTTTCTTT. Amino acid sequence: CASSQAGVNTEAFF.